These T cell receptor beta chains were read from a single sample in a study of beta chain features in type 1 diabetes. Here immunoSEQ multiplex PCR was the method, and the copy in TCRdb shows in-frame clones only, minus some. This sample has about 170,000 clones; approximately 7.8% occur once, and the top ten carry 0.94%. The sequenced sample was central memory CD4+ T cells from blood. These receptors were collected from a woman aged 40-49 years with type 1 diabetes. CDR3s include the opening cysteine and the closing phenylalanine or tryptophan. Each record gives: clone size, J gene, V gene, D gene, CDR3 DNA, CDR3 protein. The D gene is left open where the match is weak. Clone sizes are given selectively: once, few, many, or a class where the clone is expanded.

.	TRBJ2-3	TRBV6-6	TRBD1	TGTGCCAGCAGAGCCCGGGACAGGGCAGGGGATACGCAGTATTTT	CASRARDRAGDTQYF
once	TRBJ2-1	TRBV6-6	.	TGTGCCAGCAGTGGACAGCTTGGTGAGCAGTTCTTC	CASSGQLGEQFF
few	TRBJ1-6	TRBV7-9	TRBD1	TGTGCCAGCAGCACGGACAGGGTTTGGGGTAATTCACCCCTCCACTTT	CASSTDRVWGNSPLHF
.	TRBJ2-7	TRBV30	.	TGTGCCTGGCGACTTAGCTCCTACGAGCAGTACTTC	CAWRLSSYEQYF
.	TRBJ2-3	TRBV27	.	TGTGCCAGCAGTTTTAGCGGATACACAGATACGCAGTATTTT	CASSFSGYTDTQYF
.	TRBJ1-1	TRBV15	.	TGTGCCTCACAGACAGGACGGAACACTGAAGCTTTCTTT	CASQTGRNTEAFF
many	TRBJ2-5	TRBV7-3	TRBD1	TGTGCCAGCAGCTTCTCAGGGGGTCAAGAGACCCAGTACTTC	CASSFSGGQETQYF
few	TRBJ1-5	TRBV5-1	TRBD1	TGCGCCAGCAGCTTGGATGGGACAGGGGGCGGCCAGCCCCAGCATTTT	CASSLDGTGGGQPQHF
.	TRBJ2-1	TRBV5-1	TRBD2	TGCGCCAGCAGCCCTCTAGCGGGCTCCTACAATGAGCAGTTCTTC	CASSPLAGSYNEQFF
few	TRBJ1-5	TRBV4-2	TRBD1	TGTGCCAGCAGCCACGACAGGGGTCAGCCCCAGCATTTT	CASSHDRGQPQHF
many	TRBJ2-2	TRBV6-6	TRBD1	TGTGCCAGTATCACCGGGACAGGGGTTACCGGGGAGCTGTTTTTT	CASITGTGVTGELFF
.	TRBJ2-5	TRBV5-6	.	TGTGCCAGCAGCTTGGACGAGAGGGAGACCCAGTACTTC	CASSLDERETQYF
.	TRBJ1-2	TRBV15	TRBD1	TGTGCCACCAGCAGAGATCTTCCAGGGGGAGTGTCCAACTATGGCTACACCTTC	CATSRDLPGGVSNYGYTF
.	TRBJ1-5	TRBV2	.	TGTGCCAGCAGTCGTGACAGGAGCAATCAGCCCCAGCATTTT	CASSRDRSNQPQHF
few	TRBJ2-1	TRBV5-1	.	TGCGCCAGCAAGGAAGGGAGCTCCTACAATGAGCAGTTCTTC	CASKEGSSYNEQFF
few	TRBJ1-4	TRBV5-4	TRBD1	TGTGCCAGCGGAAGTCCGGGACAGGGAGAGAAACTGTTTTTT	CASGSPGQGEKLFF
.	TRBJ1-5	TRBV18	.	TGTGCCAGCTCGCTAGAAACAGGGTCTCAGCCCCAGCATTTT	CASSLETGSQPQHF
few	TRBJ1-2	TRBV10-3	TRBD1	TGTGCCATCAGTCTTGACAGGGAGAATGGCTACACCTTC	CAISLDRENGYTF
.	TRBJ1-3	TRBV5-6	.	TGTGCCAGCAGCTTAACGACGCGGAGGGGAAACACCATATATTTT	CASSLTTRRGNTIYF
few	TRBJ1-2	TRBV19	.	TGTGCCAGTAGGACCGTAGGCAGGTCGGATTATGGCTACACCTTC	CASRTVGRSDYGYTF
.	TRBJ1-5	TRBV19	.	TGTGCCAGTAGTATGAATGGAGGGGGCAATCAGCCCCAGCATTTT	CASSMNGGGNQPQHF
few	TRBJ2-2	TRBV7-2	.	TGTGCCAGCAGCTCCCAGGGGACCGGGGAGCTGTTTTTT	CASSSQGTGELFF